This entry features one T cell receptor (beta chain) sequence. This entry is derived from a study of identical twins. The ends lost 2 bases at V and 12 bases at J; junction bases unmatched: 2. CDR1 is SEHNR, CDR2 FQNEAQ, per germline (reference sequence). The length of the CDR3 is 12 residues. TCRdb passed the 5' RACE reads through MiXCR, listing each CDR3 protein once. Of some 730,000 distinct CDR3 sequences in the sample, 15% to 20% were seen once. The same data also went into a second study, on T cells expressing NK-cell markers.

Sequencing used PBMCs. The receptor comes from a woman aged 18-29 years in good health. This chain links TRBV7-9 with TRBJ2-1, with 9 bases matching TRBD2. CDR3 in amino acids: CASSLLAGPQFF. The CDR3 DNA sequence: TGTGCCAGCAGCTTACTAGCGGGACCGCAGTTCTTC.